Each of the 28 T cell receptor beta chains below was sequenced from the same sample in a study of shared clonotypes between healthy human individuals (dated by TCRdb to between 2020 and 2021). Preparation of the library involved the immunoSEQ multiplex PCR assay. The source is immuneACCESS, and TCRdb retained only in-frame sequences with V and J called. Part of the clones is not carried over; for the studies checked, unresolved V genes explain less than half of this, and the remainder is unexplained. For this sample there are 550,000 to 800,000 clones; about 74% appear just once. Of the sample, over 1.5% is held by the ten largest clones. Sequenced: memory CD4+ T cells sorted from blood. Sample cell subset or site, as interpreted from the label and publication: CD45RA-negative fraction. All receptors derive from a woman under 40 in good health.

The rearrangement uses TRBV18 and TRBJ1-2; D is uncertain. V dropped 5 bases and J dropped 7 bases, with 17 bases sitting between them. CDR3 length equals 14 residues. Germline V gene data show CDR1 as KGHSH and CDR2 as LQKENI. The CDR3 is CASSSGRTLAGYTF. CDR3 coding DNA: TGTGCCAGCTCATCGGGAAGGACTTTAGCTGGCTACACCTTC.

This sequence joins TRBV27 and TRBJ2-2, with D perhaps matching TRBD1 (5 bases). Per the germline V gene, CDR1 is MNHEY and CDR2 is SMNVEV (reference sequence). The CDR3 loop spans 14 amino acids. Trimming pared 7 bases from V and 4 bases from J, leaving 13 bases between. The CDR3 DNA sequence: TGTGCCAGCAAAGGGGCGCGTGGCACCGGGGAGCTGTTTTTT. It yields the protein CASKGARGTGELFF.

This clone was counted only a few times. The chain joins TRBV20-1 to TRBJ2-7; TRBD2 might be the D (6 bases). Per the germline V gene, CDR1 is DFQATT and CDR2 is SNEGSKA (reference sequence). This CDR3 spans 11 amino acids. Trimming shortened V by 2 bases and J by 6 bases, and 8 bases separated the two germline ends. CDR3 sequence reads: CSARRDSEQYF. CDR3 bases: TGCAGTGCTAGAAGGGACTCCGAGCAGTACTTC.

On this clone: The sample contains more than one DNA sequence encoding this CDR3. The rearrangement joins TRBV28 to TRBJ2-7; a possible D gene is TRBD2 (5 bases). Germline values: CDR1 MDHEN, CDR2 SYDVKM. V was clipped by 2 bases and J by 1 base, with 6 bases between them. The CDR3 contains 13 residues. CDR3 sequence: CASSLGGSYEQYF. The CDR3 region has the DNA TGTGCCAGCAGTTTAGGCGGGTCCTACGAGCAGTACTTC.

The genes are TRBV19 and TRBJ1-5; D call uncertain. Germline CDR1 and CDR2: LNHDA and SQIVND (reference sequence). The CDR3 runs to 14 residues. Trimming pared 6 bases from V and 4 bases from J, leaving 13 bases between. The DNA of the CDR3 is TGTGCCAGTAGGCTTGGACTGTTTAATCAGCCCCAGCATTTT. It translates to CASRLGLFNQPQHF.

This chain uses TRBV30 with TRBJ1-1; D is ambiguous. CDR3 size: 13 residues. Germline V CDR1 and CDR2: GTSNPN, SVGIG (reference sequence). The V and J ends lost 0 bases and 3 bases respectively, with 8 bases between them. The CDR3, as DNA: TGTGCCTGGAGTGTGGTGTGGGACACTGAAGCTTTCTTT. It translates to CAWSVVWDTEAFF.

This clone showed up just a few times. J is TRBJ1-1 and V is TRBV7-9; D perhaps matches TRBD1 (6 bases). This CDR3 has 16 residues. Germline V gene lookup returns CDR1 SEHNR and CDR2 FQNEAQ (reference sequence). Trimming stripped 1 base from V and 0 bases from J, with 12 bases between. The CDR3 is CASSLEADRMNTEAFF. Written as DNA, the CDR3 is TGTGCCAGCAGCTTAGAGGCGGACAGAATGAACACTGAAGCTTTCTTT. Filled out from reference TRBV7-9 and TRBJ1-1, the complete variable domain reads DTGVSQNPRHKITKRGQNVTFRCDPISEHNRLYWYRQTLGQGPEFLTYFQNEAQLEKSRLLSDRFSAERPKGSFSTLEIQRTEQGDSAMYLCASSLEADRMNTEAFFGQGTRLTVV.

There are a few counts of this clone. This specimen includes other DNA sequences encoding the same CDR3. J is TRBJ1-5 and V is TRBV15, with unresolved D. CDR1 and CDR2 (germline): LNHNV, YYDKDF (reference sequence). Trimming left V 5 bases short and J 2 bases short, with 10 bases between. The CDR3 consists of 14 residues. The CDR3 region is CATSGGSGNQPQHF. The DNA for the CDR3 is TGTGCCACCAGCGGAGGCTCCGGCAATCAGCCCCAGCATTTT.

This clone has a handful of counts. J is TRBJ2-1 and V is TRBV5-1, with 9 bases fitting TRBD2. V lost 2 bases, J lost 1 base, and 1 base stayed unmatched. Germline CDR1 SGHRS, CDR2 YFSETQ. This CDR3 has 15 residues. CDR3 loop: CASSFGLASYNEQFF. For the CDR3, the DNA is TGCGCCAGCAGCTTCGGACTAGCGTCCTACAATGAGCAGTTCTTC. The full variable domain, completed using reference TRBV5-1 and TRBJ2-1, is KAGVTQTPRYLIKTRGQQVTLSCSPISGHRSVSWYQQTPGQGLQFLFEYFSETQRNKGNFPGRFSGRQFSNSRSEMNVSTLELGDSALYLCASSFGLASYNEQFFGPGTRLTVL.

The CDR3 DNA reads as TGCGCCAGCAGCTCTAGCGGGGCCCAAGAGACCCAGTACTTC. This codes for CASSSSGAQETQYF. The genes are TRBV5-1 and TRBJ2-5; 9 nucleotides agree with TRBD2. V gave up 3 bases and J gave up 1 base; unmatched junction bases: 1. Germline values: CDR1 SGHRS, CDR2 YFSETQ. CDR3 length: 14 amino acids.

The chain combines TRBV6-1 with TRBJ1-4; D ambiguous. Germline V gene data show CDR1 as MNHNS and CDR2 as SASEGT. CDR3 length: 15 residues. Trimming removed 2 bases from V and 7 bases from J, with 14 bases in between. The DNA for the CDR3 is TGTGCCAGCAGTGAATTCTTAACCCGGGGTGAAAAACTGTTTTTT. It translates to CASSEFLTRGEKLFF.

The chain employs TRBV5-4 and TRBJ1-1; no definite D call. V lost 2 bases, J lost 1 base, and 3 bases lay in between. Germline CDR1 and CDR2: SGHNT and YYREEE (reference sequence). CDR3 length equals 12 residues. The chain's CDR3 is CASSLKNTEAFF. DNA of the CDR3: TGTGCCAGCAGCTTAAAGAACACTGAAGCTTTCTTT.

In regard to this clone: This could be a read error, since a much larger clone is one nucleotide away. Other DNA sequences of this sample code for an identical CDR3. The rearrangement joins TRBV11-2 to TRBJ2-3; D gene uncertain. This CDR3 has 12 residues. Germline V gives CDR1 SGHAT, CDR2 FQNNGV. Trimming shortened V by 5 bases and J by 0 bases, and 3 bases separated the two germline ends. In DNA, the CDR3 is TGTGCCAGCAGCCTAAGCACAGATACGCAGTATTTT. It is translated as CASSLSTDTQYF.

This clone has a handful of counts. The chain couples TRBV7-9 to TRBJ2-3, with D possibly being TRBD1 or TRBD2 (5 bases each). Deletions cut 6 bases from V and 1 base from J, with 20 bases between. The V gene's germline CDR1 is SEHNR and CDR2 FQNEAQ (reference sequence). The CDR3 consists of 17 residues. CDR3 DNA sequence: TGTGCCAGCAGTCAATCCCCCGGGACCATGGGCACAGATACGCAGTATTTT. This translates into CASSQSPGTMGTDTQYF.

The gene calls are TRBV10-1 and TRBJ2-7, with 7 bases lining up with TRBD2. The CDR3 has 13 residues. Germline values: CDR1 WNHNN, CDR2 SYGVQD (reference sequence). V gave up 6 bases and J gave up 1 base; unmatched junction bases: 3. The CDR3 loop reads CASSPGGSYEQYF. The CDR3 nucleotides are TGCGCCAGCAGCCCCGGGGGGTCCTACGAGCAGTACTTC.

This clone turned up a few times. V usage is TRBV28 and J usage is TRBJ1-2; 9 nucleotides align to TRBD1. CDR3 length: 15 amino acids. J lost 3 bases, V lost 4 bases, and 6 bases had no gene match. Germline CDR1 is MDHEN and CDR2 is SYDVKM. This CDR3 reads CASSSQGAIDYGYTF. CDR3 coding DNA: TGTGCCAGCAGTTCACAGGGGGCTATCGACTATGGCTACACCTTC.

This rearrangement joins TRBV5-1 to TRBJ1-2, with D unresolved. The CDR3 has 13 amino acids. CDR1 and CDR2 (germline): SGHRS, YFSETQ. V was trimmed by 5 bases and J by 3 bases, leaving 11 bases between them. The DNA for the CDR3 is TGCGCCAGCAGTAGGCAGAACTACTATGGCTACACCTTC. Translating gives CASSRQNYYGYTF.

The chain combines TRBV7-7 with TRBJ2-1; the D gene is possibly TRBD2 (6 bases). The CDR3 loop spans 16 amino acids. Germline V gene sequence: CDR1 SSHAT, CDR2 FNYEAQ (reference sequence). Trimming removed 1 base at V and 3 bases at J, with 13 bases between. CDR3 in amino acids: CASSLGVTSNYNEQFF. For the CDR3, the DNA is TGTGCCAGCAGCTTAGGGGTAACTAGCAACTACAATGAGCAGTTCTTC.

This clone was picked up one time. The chain employs TRBV2 and TRBJ2-5, with 11 bases matching TRBD2. The J call is in doubt because the DNA end fits TRBJ2-7 better. Germline V CDR1 and CDR2: SNHLY, FYNNEI. The CDR3 spans 14 residues. In nucleotides, the CDR3 is TGTGCCAGCAGTTTAGCGGGAGGGAGCAACGAGCAGTACTTC. It is translated as CASSLAGGSNEQYF.

There are many counts of this clone. The rearrangement links TRBV25-1 to TRBJ2-1; D gene uncertain. Trimming left V 4 bases short and J 0 bases short, with 10 bases between. The CDR3 spans 15 residues. Germline CDR1 reads MGHDK; CDR2 reads SYGVNS. This CDR3 is CASSGEKSSYNEQFF. CDR3 DNA sequence: TGTGCCAGCAGTGGCGAGAAGAGCTCCTACAATGAGCAGTTCTTC.

The rearrangement uses TRBV7-2 and TRBJ2-1; 7 nucleotides agree with TRBD1. The length of the CDR3 is 12 residues. J gave up 7 bases and V 7 bases, and 4 bases lay outside the gene matches. CDR1 and CDR2 from the germline V gene are SGHTA and FQGNSA. CDR3 loop: CASTRQGNEQFF. The CDR3 DNA reads as TGTGCCAGCACCAGACAGGGAAATGAGCAGTTCTTC.

This clone was detected a few times. The chain uses TRBV4-1 and TRBJ2-1, with a tentative D call TRBD2 (5 bases). The V gene lost 4 bases and the J gene lost 5 bases, with 15 bases spanning the gap. Germline V gives CDR1 MGHRA, CDR2 YSYEKL. This CDR3 comprises 15 residues. The CDR3: CASSLGRAGNNEQFF. In nucleotides, the CDR3 is TGCGCCAGCAGCCTGGGCCGGGCCGGGAACAATGAGCAGTTCTTC.

A single count supports this clone. The chain is built from TRBV19 and TRBJ1-5; 8 nucleotides line up with TRBD1. This CDR3 has 14 amino acids. The junction had 7 bases not matched to a gene; V was cut back by 5 bases and J by 7 bases. CDR1 is LNHDA, CDR2 SQIVND, per germline (reference sequence). The CDR3 DNA is TGTGCCAGTAGTCCAGGGGGCACGGTGCAGCCCCAGCATTTT. This codes for CASSPGGTVQPQHF.

The rearrangement uses TRBV29-1 and TRBJ1-1; D is possibly TRBD1 (6 bases). The germline V and J ends were trimmed by 4 bases and 8 bases, with 11 bases remaining between them. Germline V gives CDR1 SQVTM, CDR2 ANQGSEA. This CDR3 spans 11 amino acids. The chain's CDR3 is CSVVRGPEAFF. CDR3 sequence (DNA): TGCAGCGTTGTACGGGGGCCCGAAGCTTTCTTT.

This clone was recorded a few times. This chain joins TRBV25-1 and TRBJ1-1, with TRBD1 matching 8 bases. The CDR3 is made up of 15 amino acids. V lost 3 bases to trimming and J lost 4 bases; unmatched junction nucleotides: 7. Germline V lookup: CDR1 MGHDK, CDR2 SYGVNS. The DNA for the CDR3 is TGTGCCAGCAGTGATCTGGACAGGGTTGGCACTGAAGCTTTCTTT. Protein sequence: CASSDLDRVGTEAFF.

This sequence joins TRBV5-1 and TRBJ2-5; D remains ambiguous. CDR3 length equals 17 residues. CDR1 SGHRS and CDR2 YFSETQ come from the germline V gene. V lost 0 bases and J lost 0, with 15 bases in between. CDR3: CASSLGLLQPYQETQYF. The DNA of the CDR3 is TGCGCCAGCAGCTTGGGGTTACTACAACCGTACCAAGAGACCCAGTACTTC.

This chain uses TRBV6-1 with TRBJ2-7; D is unresolved. V shed 7 bases and J shed 2 bases, with 15 bases lying between them. There are 14 residues in the CDR3. In germline, CDR1 is MNHNS, CDR2 SASEGT. The CDR3 protein is CASIHDLGPYEQYF. CDR3 DNA sequence: TGTGCCAGCATACACGACCTGGGCCCCTACGAGCAGTACTTC.

This clone was recorded once. The chain couples TRBV2 to TRBJ2-7, with D perhaps matching TRBD1 (5 bases). The CDR3 extends over 13 amino acids. The germline V and J ends were trimmed by 4 bases and 6 bases, with 13 bases remaining between them. Looked up from germline, CDR1 is SNHLY and CDR2 is FYNNEI. The CDR3 here is CASSGNRIGEQYF. In DNA, the CDR3 is TGTGCCAGCAGTGGAAACAGGATCGGCGAGCAGTACTTC. The whole variable domain, remainder taken from reference TRBV2 and TRBJ2-7, is EPEVTQTPSHQVTQMGQEVILRCVPISNHLYFYWYRQILGQKVEFLVSFYNNEISEKSEIFDDQFSVERPDGSNFTLKIRSTKLEDSAMYFCASSGNRIGEQYFGPGTRLTVT.